This T cell receptor (beta chain) derives from a study of molecular identifiers for immune sequencing clone quantification. Points from the study as a whole: Clonotypes topping 20 RNA copies carried over 98% of effector molecules but under 1% of naive ones.

Each CDR3 protein is one row after TCRdb ran MiXCR on the PCR reads. The table has some 59,000 distinct CDR3 sequences, 20% to 25% seen once. In this sample, this clonotype turned up many times. Its antigen is not identified. V lost 5 bases to trimming and J lost 5 bases, with 8 bases between them. Germline V gives CDR1 PRHDT, CDR2 FYEKMQ (reference sequence). This CDR3 spans 12 amino acids. When naive CD8 T cells were sorted, they were gated as CD8+CD4-CCR7+CD45RA+. This sequence was found in a human donor in good health. Some libraries in this study had Jurkat cell RNA spiked in. The material sequenced was naive CD8+ T cells from blood, with Jurkat cell RNA spiked in. Stated subset: FACS-sorted CD8+CD4-CCR7+CD45RA+ naive T cells. The chain couples TRBV13 to TRBJ2-3; D uncertain. The CDR3 nucleotides read TGTGCCAGCAGCCACCAAGGAGATACGCAGTATTTT. It is translated as CASSHQGDTQYF. Together with reference TRBV13 and TRBJ2-3, the CDR3 gives the full variable domain: AAGVIQSPRHLIKEKRETATLKCYPIPRHDTVYWYQQGPGQDPQFLISFYEKMQSDKGSIPDRFSAQQFSDYHSELNMSSLELGDSALYFCASSHQGDTQYFGPGTRLTVL.